The 13 T cell receptor beta chains given below trace back to one sample, sequenced in a study of blood T cell repertoires in COVID-19. The data were produced by immunoSEQ multiplex PCR, yet TCRdb's version contains in-frame clones alone and is incomplete. In the table there are fewer than 95,000 clones, around 88% of which are singletons. The specimen sequenced was peripheral blood. These receptors all stem from a woman of 80 years or more with acute or convalescent COVID-19.

This sequence joins TRBV9 and TRBJ2-5; 7 bases align to TRBD2. Germline assignment: CDR1 SGDLS and CDR2 YYNGEE. V was clipped by 2 bases and J by 2 bases; unmatched bases: 3. The CDR3 loop spans 14 amino acids. The CDR3 DNA follows: TGTGCCAGCAGCGTGAGCGGGGCGCAAGAGACCCAGTACTTC. This codes for CASSVSGAQETQYF. The full variable domain, its missing parts supplied by reference TRBV9 and TRBJ2-5, is DSGVTQTPKHLITATGQRVTLRCSPRSGDLSVYWYQQSLDQGLQFLIQYYNGEERAKGNILERFSAQQFPDLHSELNLSSLELGDSALYFCASSVSGAQETQYFGPGTRLLVL.

The J gene is TRBJ1-1, the V gene TRBV29-1; 7 bases map to TRBD1. CDR1 SQVTM and CDR2 ANQGSEA come from the germline V gene. The CDR3 is 11 amino acids. The CDR3 is CSGQGETEAFF. For the CDR3, the DNA is TGCAGTGGGCAGGGGGAAACTGAAGCTTTCTTT.

This clone was counted only a few times. The CDR3 loop reads CASSHEPGGGNEQFF. In DNA form, the CDR3 reads TGTGCCAGCAGCCATGAACCCGGAGGAGGGAATGAGCAGTTCTTC. V usage is TRBV3-1 (or the pseudogene TRBV3-2) and J usage is TRBJ2-1; tentatively, D is TRBD2 (6 bases). V lost 3 bases and J lost 7, with 16 bases in between. The CDR3 covers 15 residues. Germline V gene sequence: CDR1 LGHDT, CDR2 YNNKEL (reference sequence).

V is TRBV9 and J is TRBJ1-1; maybe TRBD1 (6 bases). The CDR3 contains 13 residues. Per germline, CDR1 SGDLS and CDR2 YYNGEE. V was shortened by 3 bases and J by 5 bases, with 11 bases between the two germline ends. The CDR3 reads CASSGRRGTEAFF. CDR3 DNA sequence: TGTGCCAGCAGCGGGAGAAGGGGGACTGAAGCTTTCTTT.

This clone was seen a handful of times. The CDR3 nucleotides are TGTGCCAGCAAGCGGGGGGGGGCCTACAATGAGCAGTTCTTC. Amino acid sequence: CASKRGGAYNEQFF. This chain links TRBV2 with TRBJ2-1, with TRBD2 matching 10 bases. The J segment lost 2 bases and the V segment lost 7 bases, leaving 2 bases of the junction unmatched. CDR1 and CDR2 from the germline V gene are SNHLY and FYNNEI. This CDR3 is 14 amino acids long.

The V and J genes are TRBV7-2 and TRBJ2-2, with a weak D call TRBD1 (5 bases). Trimming removed 6 bases at V and 1 base at J, with 9 bases between. The CDR3 extends over 14 amino acids. Germline V gene data show CDR1 as SGHTA and CDR2 as FQGNSA. The CDR3 DNA sequence: TGTGCCAGCAGATCACAGGTGAACACCGGGGAGCTGTTTTTT. Translating gives CASRSQVNTGELFF. Filled out from reference TRBV7-2 and TRBJ2-2, the complete variable domain reads GAGVSQSPSNKVTEKGKDVELRCDPISGHTALYWYRQSLGQGLEFLIYFQGNSAPDKSGLPSDRFSAERTGGSVSTLTIQRTQQEDSAVYLCASRSQVNTGELFFGEGSRLTVL.

This chain uses TRBV19 with TRBJ1-2; D might be TRBD1 (6 bases). The CDR3 contains 13 residues. Germline lookup yields CDR1 LNHDA and CDR2 SQIVND (reference sequence). V was clipped by 6 bases and J by 7 bases, with 15 bases between them. Here the CDR3 DNA reads TGTGCCAGTAGCCCCGCGGGGGCATCTGGCTACACCTTC. It specifies CASSPAGASGYTF.

The chain joins TRBV18 to TRBJ2-3; TRBD1 matches 9 bases. Germline values: CDR1 KGHSH, CDR2 LQKENI. The CDR3 is 15 residues long. The V segment lost 5 bases and the J segment 2 bases; nucleotides outside the gene matches: 5. The CDR3 nucleotides read TGTGCCAGCTCAACCGGGACAGGGTTCACAGATACGCAGTATTTT. Amino acid sequence: CASSTGTGFTDTQYF.

The rearrangement uses TRBV24-1 and TRBJ1-2, with D hard to call. The CDR3 spans 12 residues. V was shortened by 9 bases and J by 3 bases, with 10 bases between the two germline ends. Per the germline V gene, CDR1 is KGHDR and CDR2 is SFDVKD. DNA of the CDR3: TGTGCCACCGGGCTCTATGACTATGGCTACACCTTC. Its translation: CATGLYDYGYTF.

This sequence joins TRBV5-4 and TRBJ1-2, with D tentatively TRBD1 (5 bases). The germline V gene encodes CDR1 SGHNT and CDR2 YYREEE (reference sequence). The CDR3 has 14 residues. V lost 4 bases and J lost 3, with 13 bases in between. The CDR3 DNA follows: TGTGCCAGCAGCACTCGGGGAGGGGACTATGGCTACACCTTC. Protein sequence: CASSTRGGDYGYTF.

The J gene is TRBJ1-5, the V gene TRBV6-6; D ambiguous. The CDR3 has 14 residues. Trimming took off 4 bases at V and 1 base at J, with 8 bases between the two ends. CDR1 is MNHNY and CDR2 is SVGAGI in the germline V gene (reference sequence). CDR3 sequence reads: CASSSYTSNQPQHF. The DNA for the CDR3 is TGTGCCAGCAGTTCCTATACCAGCAATCAGCCCCAGCATTTT.

The chain couples TRBV7-9 to TRBJ2-3; 12 bases align to TRBD2. V was clipped by 3 bases and J by 2 bases; unmatched bases: 12. Germline loops: CDR1 SEHNR, CDR2 FQNEAQ (reference sequence). This CDR3 has 19 residues. CDR3 sequence (DNA): TGTGCCAGCAGCTTGGGACGACTAGCGGGGGCCCTCGTCACAGATACGCAGTATTTT. Translating gives CASSLGRLAGALVTDTQYF. Using reference TRBV7-9 and TRBJ2-3 for the parts outside the CDR3, the full variable domain is DTGVSQNPRHKITKRGQNVTFRCDPISEHNRLYWYRQTLGQGPEFLTYFQNEAQLEKSRLLSDRFSAERPKGSFSTLEIQRTEQGDSAMYLCASSLGRLAGALVTDTQYFGPGTRLTVL.

The rearrangement links TRBV5-8 to TRBJ1-5; TRBD1 is a possible D gene (6 bases). The CDR3 is made up of 14 amino acids. The V end was cut by 5 bases, the J end by 6 bases, with 15 bases between. Germline assignment: CDR1 SGHTS and CDR2 YDEGEE. The CDR3 bases are TGTGCCAGCAGACAGGGTTTCGCAGGTCAGCCCCAGCATTTT. It translates to CASRQGFAGQPQHF.